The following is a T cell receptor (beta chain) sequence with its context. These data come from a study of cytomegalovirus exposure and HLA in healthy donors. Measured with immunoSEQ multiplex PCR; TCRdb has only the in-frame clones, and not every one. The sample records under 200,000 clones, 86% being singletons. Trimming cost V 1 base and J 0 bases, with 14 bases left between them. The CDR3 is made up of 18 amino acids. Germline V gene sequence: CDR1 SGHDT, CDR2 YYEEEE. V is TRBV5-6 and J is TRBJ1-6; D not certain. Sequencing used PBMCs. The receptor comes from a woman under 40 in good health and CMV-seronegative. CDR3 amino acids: CASSLLPASSSYNSPLHF. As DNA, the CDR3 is TGTGCCAGCAGCTTGCTGCCAGCAAGCAGCTCCTATAATTCACCCCTCCACTTT.